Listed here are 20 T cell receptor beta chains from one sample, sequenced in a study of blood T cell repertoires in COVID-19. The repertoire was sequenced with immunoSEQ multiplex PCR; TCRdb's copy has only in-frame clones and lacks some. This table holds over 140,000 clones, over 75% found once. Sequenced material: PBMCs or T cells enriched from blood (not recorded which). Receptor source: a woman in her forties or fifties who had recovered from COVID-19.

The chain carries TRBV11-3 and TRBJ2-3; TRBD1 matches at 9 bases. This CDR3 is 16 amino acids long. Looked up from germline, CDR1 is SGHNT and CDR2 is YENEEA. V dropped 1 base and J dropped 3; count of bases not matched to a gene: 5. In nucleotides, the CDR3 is TGTGCCAGCAGCTTAGGGGACAGGGTTAAAACAGATACGCAGTATTTT. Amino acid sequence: CASSLGDRVKTDTQYF.

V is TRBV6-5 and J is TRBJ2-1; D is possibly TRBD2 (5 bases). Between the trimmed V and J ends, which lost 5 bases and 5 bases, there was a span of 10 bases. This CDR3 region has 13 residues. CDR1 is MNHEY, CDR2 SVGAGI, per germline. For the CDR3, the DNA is TGTGCCAGCAGTCCCGGACTGGACAATGAGCAGTTCTTC. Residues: CASSPGLDNEQFF.

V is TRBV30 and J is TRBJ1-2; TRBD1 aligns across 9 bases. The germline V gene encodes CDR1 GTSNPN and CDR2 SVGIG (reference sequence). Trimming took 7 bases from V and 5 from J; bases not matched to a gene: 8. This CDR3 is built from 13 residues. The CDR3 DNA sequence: TGTGCCTTAACAGGGGGCGCGGGTTATGGCTACACCTTC. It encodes CALTGGAGYGYTF.

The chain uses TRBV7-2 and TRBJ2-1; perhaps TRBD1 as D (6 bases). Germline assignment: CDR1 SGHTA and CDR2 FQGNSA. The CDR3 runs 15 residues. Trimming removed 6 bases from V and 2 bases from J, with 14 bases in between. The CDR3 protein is CASSPRDTAYNEQFF. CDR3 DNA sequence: TGTGCCAGCAGTCCTAGGGACACCGCCTACAATGAGCAGTTCTTC. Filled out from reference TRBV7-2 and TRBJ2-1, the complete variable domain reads GAGVSQSPSNKVTEKGKDVELRCDPISGHTALYWYRQSLGQGLEFLIYFQGNSAPDKSGLPSDRFSAERTGGSVSTLTIQRTQQEDSAVYLCASSPRDTAYNEQFFGPGTRLTVL.

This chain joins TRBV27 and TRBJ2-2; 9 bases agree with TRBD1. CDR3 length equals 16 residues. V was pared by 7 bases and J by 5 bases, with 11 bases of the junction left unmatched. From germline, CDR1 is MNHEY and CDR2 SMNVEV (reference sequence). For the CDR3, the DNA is TGTGCCAGCACTCCTGGGGACAGGGCCGATACCGGGGAGCTGTTTTTT. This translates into CASTPGDRADTGELFF.

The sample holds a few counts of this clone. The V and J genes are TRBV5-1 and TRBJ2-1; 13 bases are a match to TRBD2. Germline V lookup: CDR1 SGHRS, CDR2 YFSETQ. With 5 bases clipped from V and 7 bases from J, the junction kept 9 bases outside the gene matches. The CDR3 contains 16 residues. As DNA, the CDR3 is TGCGCCAGCAGGAGGACTAGCGGGAGAACGGGGAATGAGCAGTTCTTC. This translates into CASRRTSGRTGNEQFF.

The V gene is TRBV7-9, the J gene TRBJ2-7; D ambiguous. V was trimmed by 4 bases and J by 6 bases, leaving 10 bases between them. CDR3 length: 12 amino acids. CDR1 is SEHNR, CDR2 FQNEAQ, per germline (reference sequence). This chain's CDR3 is CASSYLELEQYF. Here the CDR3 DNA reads TGTGCCAGCAGCTACCTAGAACTCGAGCAGTACTTC.

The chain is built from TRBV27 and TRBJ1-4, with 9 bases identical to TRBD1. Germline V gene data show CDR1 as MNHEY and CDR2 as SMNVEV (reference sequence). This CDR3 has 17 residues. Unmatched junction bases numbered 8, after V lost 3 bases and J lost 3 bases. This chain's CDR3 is CASSLFGQGLANEKLFF. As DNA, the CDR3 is TGTGCCAGCAGTTTGTTTGGACAGGGGTTAGCTAATGAAAAACTGTTTTTT.

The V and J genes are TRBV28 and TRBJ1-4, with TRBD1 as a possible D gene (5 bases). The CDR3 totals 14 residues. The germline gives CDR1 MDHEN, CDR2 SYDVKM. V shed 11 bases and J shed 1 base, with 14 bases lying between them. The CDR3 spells CAGGGAGTNEKLFF. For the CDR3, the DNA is TGTGCCGGGGGAGGGGCAGGAACTAATGAAAAACTGTTTTTT.

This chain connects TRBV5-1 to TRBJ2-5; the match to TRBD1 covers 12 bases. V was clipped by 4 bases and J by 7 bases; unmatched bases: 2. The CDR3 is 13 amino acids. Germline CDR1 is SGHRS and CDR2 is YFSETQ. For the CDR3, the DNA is TGCGCCAGCAGCCCGGGACAGGGGGCGACCCAGTACTTC. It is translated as CASSPGQGATQYF.

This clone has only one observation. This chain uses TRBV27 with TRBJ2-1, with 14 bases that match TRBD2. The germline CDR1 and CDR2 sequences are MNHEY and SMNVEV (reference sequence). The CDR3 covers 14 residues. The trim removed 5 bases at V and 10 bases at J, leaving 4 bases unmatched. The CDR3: CASSRTSGGREQFF. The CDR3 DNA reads TGTGCCAGCAGTCGGACTAGCGGGGGGAGAGAGCAGTTCTTC.

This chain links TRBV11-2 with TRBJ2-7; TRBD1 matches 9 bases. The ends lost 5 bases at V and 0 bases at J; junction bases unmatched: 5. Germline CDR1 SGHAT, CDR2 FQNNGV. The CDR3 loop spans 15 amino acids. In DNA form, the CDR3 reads TGTGCCAGCAGCCCACAGGGGGCGAGCTCCTACGAGCAGTACTTC. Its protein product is CASSPQGASSYEQYF.

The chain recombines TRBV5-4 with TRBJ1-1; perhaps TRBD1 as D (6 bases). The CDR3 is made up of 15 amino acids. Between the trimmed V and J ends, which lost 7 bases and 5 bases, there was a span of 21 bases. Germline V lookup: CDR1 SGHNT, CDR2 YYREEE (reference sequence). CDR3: CASARGGGAWTEAFF. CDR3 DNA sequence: TGTGCCAGCGCCAGGGGTGGGGGCGCTTGGACTGAAGCTTTCTTT.

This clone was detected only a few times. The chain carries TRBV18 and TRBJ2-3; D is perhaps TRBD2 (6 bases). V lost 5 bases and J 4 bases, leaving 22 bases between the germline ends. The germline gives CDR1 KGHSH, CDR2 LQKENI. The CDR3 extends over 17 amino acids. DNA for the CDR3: TGTGCCAGCTCAACCGCCGCGGGACGGGCAGGCGCAGATACGCAGTATTTT. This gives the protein CASSTAAGRAGADTQYF.

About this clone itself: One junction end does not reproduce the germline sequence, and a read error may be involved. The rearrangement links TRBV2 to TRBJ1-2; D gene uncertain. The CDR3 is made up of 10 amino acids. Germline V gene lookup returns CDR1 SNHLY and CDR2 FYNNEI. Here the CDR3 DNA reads TGCCCCTGGGCAGGCGGGGGCTACACCTTC. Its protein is CPWAGGGYTF. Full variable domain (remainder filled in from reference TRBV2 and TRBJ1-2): EPEVTQTPSHQVTQMGQEVILRCVPISNHLYFYWYRQILGQKVEFLVSFYNNEISEKSEIFDDQFSVERPDGSNFTLKIRSTKLEDSAMYFCPWAGGGYTFGSGTRLTVV.

CDR3 nucleotide sequence: TGTGCCAGCAGGCCCAGGGACAGGGCGGGGCAGCCCCAGCATTTT. It yields the protein CASRPRDRAGQPQHF. This chain uses TRBV2 with TRBJ1-5, with 9 nucleotides matching TRBD1. The J segment lost 7 bases and the V segment lost 6 bases, leaving 10 bases of the junction unmatched. The CDR3 contains 15 residues. Germline V gene lookup returns CDR1 SNHLY and CDR2 FYNNEI.

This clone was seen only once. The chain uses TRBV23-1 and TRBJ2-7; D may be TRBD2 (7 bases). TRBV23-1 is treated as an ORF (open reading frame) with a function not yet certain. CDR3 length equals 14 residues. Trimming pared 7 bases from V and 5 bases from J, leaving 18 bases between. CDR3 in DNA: TGCGCCAGCACCGAGAAGGGGGGGGGCCACGAGCAGTACTTC. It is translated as CASTEKGGGHEQYF.

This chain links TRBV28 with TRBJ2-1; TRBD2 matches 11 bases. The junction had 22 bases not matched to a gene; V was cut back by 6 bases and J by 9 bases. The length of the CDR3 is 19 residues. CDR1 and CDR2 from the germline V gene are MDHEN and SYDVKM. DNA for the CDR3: TGTGCCAGCAGCCCCCCAGAGGGAGTAGCGGGAGGGCCCGGTTTTGAGCAGTTCTTC. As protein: CASSPPEGVAGGPGFEQFF.

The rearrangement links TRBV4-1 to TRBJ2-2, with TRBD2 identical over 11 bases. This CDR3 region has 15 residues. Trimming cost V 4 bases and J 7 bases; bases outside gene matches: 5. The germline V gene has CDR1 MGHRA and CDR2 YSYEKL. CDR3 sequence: CASSPMTSGIGELFF. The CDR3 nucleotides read TGCGCCAGCAGCCCCATGACTAGCGGGATCGGGGAGCTGTTTTTT.

The chain's CDR3 is CASSPRTGGNEKLFF. The CDR3 nucleotides are TGCGCCAGCAGCCCCCGGACAGGGGGAAATGAAAAACTGTTTTTT. This chain uses TRBV5-1 with TRBJ1-4; 10 nucleotides agree with TRBD1. The CDR3 is 15 residues long. The V gene end was trimmed by 4 bases and the J gene end by 5 bases; junction bases not matched to a gene: 5. CDR1 SGHRS and CDR2 YFSETQ come from the germline V gene.